These 22 T cell receptor beta chains share one sample of origin, sequenced in a study of cytomegalovirus exposure and HLA in healthy donors. Repertoires were generated with immunoSEQ multiplex PCR, while TCRdb's copy carries only in-frame clones and drops some. The sample lists approximately 270,000 clones, roughly 87% occurring once. The sequenced sample was PBMCs. The receptor source for this set is a man aged 18 to 30 in good health and CMV-seropositive.

The genes are TRBV5-1 and TRBJ1-1, with 9 bases identical to TRBD1. V dropped 2 bases and J dropped 1; count of bases not matched to a gene: 6. There are 16 residues in the CDR3. Germline V gene data show CDR1 as SGHRS and CDR2 as YFSETQ. The CDR3 protein is CASSFRQGGGNTEAFF. Written as DNA, the CDR3 is TGCGCCAGCAGCTTTCGACAGGGGGGAGGGAACACTGAAGCTTTCTTT. The complete variable domain, with remaining parts taken from reference TRBV5-1 and TRBJ1-1, reads KAGVTQTPRYLIKTRGQQVTLSCSPISGHRSVSWYQQTPGQGLQFLFEYFSETQRNKGNFPGRFSGRQFSNSRSEMNVSTLELGDSALYLCASSFRQGGGNTEAFFGQGTRLTVV.

J is TRBJ2-1 and V is TRBV6-1, with TRBD2 matching over 10 bases. The CDR3 has 13 residues. Germline CDR1 and CDR2: MNHNS and SASEGT. Trimming cost V 3 bases and J 15 bases; bases outside gene matches: 8. CDR3 in amino acids: CASSEALAGVLFF. In nucleotides, the CDR3 is TGTGCCAGCAGTGAGGCCCTAGCGGGAGTATTGTTCTTC.

The rearrangement joins TRBV2 to TRBJ2-1; D may correspond to TRBD1 or TRBD2 (6 bases each). The CDR3 is made up of 16 amino acids. Germline V gene sequence: CDR1 SNHLY, CDR2 FYNNEI. Trimming cost V 5 bases and J 2 bases, with 16 bases left between them. DNA of the CDR3: TGTGCCAGCAGTCGTTCGGGGGCGGACACCTACAATGAGCAGTTCTTC. It codes for CASSRSGADTYNEQFF.

The genes are TRBV6-6 and TRBJ2-7; D is perhaps TRBD2 (6 bases). The CDR3 is 16 amino acids. Trimming removed 7 bases at V and 0 bases at J, with 19 bases between. Germline-derived CDR1 and CDR2 are MNHNY and SVGAGI (reference sequence). The CDR3 nucleotides read TGTGCCAGCACCTTAACTTTAGCGGAGACCTCCTACGAGCAGTACTTC. Translated, it gives CASTLTLAETSYEQYF.

The chain combines TRBV7-7 with TRBJ2-7, with a possible D match to TRBD1 (6 bases). This CDR3 region has 15 residues. Germline V gives CDR1 SSHAT, CDR2 FNYEAQ (reference sequence). V lost 1 base and J lost 3, with 13 bases in between. The CDR3 region is CASSLDWGPHYEQYF. In DNA form, the CDR3 reads TGTGCCAGCAGCTTAGATTGGGGGCCACACTACGAGCAGTACTTC.

V and J are TRBV5-1 and TRBJ2-3, with 10 bases matching TRBD2. This CDR3 has 16 amino acids. V shed 1 base and J 6 bases; nucleotides not matched to a gene: 8. Looked up from germline, CDR1 is SGHRS and CDR2 is YFSETQ. CDR3 sequence (DNA): TGCGCCAGCAGCTTGCGGGCTAGCGGGAGTATGGATACGCAGTATTTT. As protein: CASSLRASGSMDTQYF.

J is TRBJ2-5 and V is TRBV5-4, with D perhaps matching TRBD2 (5 bases). Germline assignment: CDR1 SGHNT and CDR2 YYREEE (reference sequence). Trimming removed 2 bases at V and 0 bases at J, with 11 bases between. The CDR3 is 15 residues long. The DNA for the CDR3 is TGTGCCAGCAGCTTAAGGACTGGGAACCAAGAGACCCAGTACTTC. It is translated as CASSLRTGNQETQYF. The variable domain in full, with the rest retrieved from reference TRBV5-4 and TRBJ2-5, is ETGVTQSPTHLIKTRGQQVTLRCSSQSGHNTVSWYQQALGQGPQFIFQYYREEENGRGNFPPRFSGLQFPNYSSELNVNALELDDSALYLCASSLRTGNQETQYFGPGTRLLVL.

The CDR3 DNA follows: TGCGCCAGCAGCTTGGAGGCCAGCCTCCCCTACGAGCAGTACTTC. Translating it yields CASSLEASLPYEQYF. The rearrangement uses TRBV5-1 and TRBJ2-7; D is unresolved. Trimming pared 0 bases from V and 2 bases from J, leaving 12 bases between. Germline V lookup: CDR1 SGHRS, CDR2 YFSETQ. This CDR3 spans 15 amino acids.

For the CDR3, the DNA is TGTGCCAGCAGCTTCGGACTAGCGGGAGCCCCCGGGGAGCTGTTTTTT. This encodes CASSFGLAGAPGELFF. The chain employs TRBV7-9 and TRBJ2-2; 13 nucleotides align to TRBD2. V dropped 3 bases and J dropped 6; count of bases not matched to a gene: 4. This CDR3 comprises 16 residues. Germline CDR1 SEHNR, CDR2 FQNEAQ (reference sequence). The variable domain in full, with the rest retrieved from reference TRBV7-9 and TRBJ2-2, is DTGVSQNPRHKITKRGQNVTFRCDPISEHNRLYWYRQTLGQGPEFLTYFQNEAQLEKSRLLSDRFSAERPKGSFSTLEIQRTEQGDSAMYLCASSFGLAGAPGELFFGEGSRLTVL.

This clone was picked up one time. The chain joins TRBV7-2 to TRBJ2-3; tentatively, D is TRBD2 (7 bases). Germline loops: CDR1 SGHTA, CDR2 FQGNSA. V was cut by 1 base and J by 6 bases, with 14 bases left in between. This CDR3 has 15 residues. CDR3 protein: CASSLEGGGPDTQYF. In DNA, the CDR3 is TGTGCCAGCAGCTTAGAGGGGGGAGGGCCTGATACGCAGTATTTT.

The chain is built from TRBV6-5 and TRBJ2-1; no clear D. CDR3 length equals 11 residues. V gave up 6 bases and J gave up 3 bases, with 3 bases separating them. In germline, CDR1 is MNHEY, CDR2 SVGAGI. CDR3 sequence: CASRDYNEQFF. DNA for the CDR3: TGTGCCAGCAGGGACTACAATGAGCAGTTCTTC.

This rearrangement joins TRBV7-2 to TRBJ2-7, with 8 bases matching TRBD1. Germline V gene data show CDR1 as SGHTA and CDR2 as FQGNSA. The CDR3 is 15 amino acids. V trimming: 3 bases; J trimming: 3 bases; junction bases outside the gene matches: 7. The CDR3 protein is CASSFYARGLYEQYF. CDR3 sequence (DNA): TGTGCCAGCAGCTTTTACGCCAGGGGGCTCTACGAGCAGTACTTC.

This clone was found once. The CDR3 loop reads CAKQGRVQYF. The DNA of the CDR3 is TGTGCCAAGCAGGGGCGAGTGCAGTATTTT. This rearrangement joins TRBV2 to TRBJ2-3; perhaps TRBD1 as D (6 bases). Trimming removed 10 bases at V and 11 bases at J, with 13 bases between. Germline V CDR1 and CDR2: SNHLY, FYNNEI. The CDR3 consists of 10 residues.

V usage is TRBV7-8 and J usage is TRBJ1-5; unclear D gene. CDR3 length: 14 amino acids. The V and J ends lost 2 bases and 4 bases respectively, with 9 bases between them. Germline CDR1 reads SGHVS; CDR2 reads FQNEAQ. CDR3 region: CASSLTEANQPQHF. The CDR3 DNA sequence: TGTGCCAGCAGCTTAACGGAGGCAAATCAGCCCCAGCATTTT.

The J gene is TRBJ1-2, the V gene TRBV7-9; weak D call: TRBD1 (5 bases). Germline V gives CDR1 SEHNR, CDR2 FQNEAQ (reference sequence). V was clipped by 5 bases and J by 4 bases, with 14 bases between them. CDR3 length equals 14 residues. The CDR3 region is CASSPPGKSYGYTF. CDR3 in DNA: TGTGCCAGCAGCCCCCCAGGGAAGAGCTATGGCTACACCTTC.

V gene TRBV7-7 combines with J gene TRBJ2-3; D is undetermined. Germline V lookup: CDR1 SSHAT, CDR2 FNYEAQ (reference sequence). Deletions cut 5 bases from V and 0 bases from J, with 3 bases between. This CDR3 has 12 amino acids. Here the CDR3 DNA reads TGTGCCAGCAGCCTCAGCACAGATACGCAGTATTTT. It codes for CASSLSTDTQYF.

The V gene is TRBV28, the J gene TRBJ2-7; 13 nucleotides agree with TRBD2. Germline-derived CDR1 and CDR2 are MDHEN and SYDVKM. CDR3 length: 13 residues. Trimming removed 11 bases from V and 5 bases from J; junction bases left unmatched: 6. The CDR3 loop reads CAGGLAGANEQYF. CDR3 in DNA: TGTGCCGGCGGACTAGCGGGAGCAAACGAGCAGTACTTC.

The V and J genes are TRBV15 and TRBJ1-1; TRBD1 is a possible D gene (5 bases). Trimming left V 0 bases short and J 2 bases short, with 16 bases between. CDR1 is LNHNV and CDR2 is YYDKDF in the germline V gene (reference sequence). This CDR3 region has 17 residues. CDR3: CATSRDRSQGSNTEAFF. In nucleotides, the CDR3 is TGTGCCACCAGCAGAGATCGTTCGCAGGGCTCTAACACTGAAGCTTTCTTT.

This clone was seen only a few times. The gene calls are TRBV5-4 and TRBJ2-2; 10 nucleotides align to TRBD1. Germline loops: CDR1 SGHNT, CDR2 YYREEE (reference sequence). CDR3 length: 15 residues. J was trimmed by 6 bases and V by 4 bases; bases with no gene match: 6. The CDR3 is CASSPGTGVPGELFF. The CDR3 nucleotides read TGTGCCAGCAGCCCCGGGACAGGGGTTCCCGGGGAGCTGTTTTTT.

V is TRBV2 and J is TRBJ1-1; 7 bases fit TRBD1. Trimming cost V 2 bases and J 5 bases; bases outside gene matches: 8. The length of the CDR3 is 15 residues. Looked up from germline, CDR1 is SNHLY and CDR2 is FYNNEI. CDR3 sequence (DNA): TGTGCCAGCAGTGAATCGGGGAGGGGGCCTACTGAAGCTTTCTTT. The encoded protein is CASSESGRGPTEAFF.

The V gene is TRBV5-1, the J gene TRBJ2-3, with TRBD1 matching 7 bases. The CDR3 runs 16 residues. Germline loops: CDR1 SGHRS, CDR2 YFSETQ. With 4 bases clipped from V and 5 bases from J, the junction kept 13 bases outside the gene matches. CDR3 loop: CASSTWTGPTLDTQYF. CDR3 nucleotides: TGCGCCAGCAGCACCTGGACAGGACCTACATTAGATACGCAGTATTTT.

This sequence joins TRBV25-1 and TRBJ2-3; D remains ambiguous. This CDR3 is 12 amino acids long. V lost 4 bases and J lost 2, with 4 bases in between. In germline, CDR1 is MGHDK, CDR2 SYGVNS. The CDR3 DNA follows: TGTGCCAGCAGTGCCGACACAGATACGCAGTATTTT. Encoded protein: CASSADTDTQYF.